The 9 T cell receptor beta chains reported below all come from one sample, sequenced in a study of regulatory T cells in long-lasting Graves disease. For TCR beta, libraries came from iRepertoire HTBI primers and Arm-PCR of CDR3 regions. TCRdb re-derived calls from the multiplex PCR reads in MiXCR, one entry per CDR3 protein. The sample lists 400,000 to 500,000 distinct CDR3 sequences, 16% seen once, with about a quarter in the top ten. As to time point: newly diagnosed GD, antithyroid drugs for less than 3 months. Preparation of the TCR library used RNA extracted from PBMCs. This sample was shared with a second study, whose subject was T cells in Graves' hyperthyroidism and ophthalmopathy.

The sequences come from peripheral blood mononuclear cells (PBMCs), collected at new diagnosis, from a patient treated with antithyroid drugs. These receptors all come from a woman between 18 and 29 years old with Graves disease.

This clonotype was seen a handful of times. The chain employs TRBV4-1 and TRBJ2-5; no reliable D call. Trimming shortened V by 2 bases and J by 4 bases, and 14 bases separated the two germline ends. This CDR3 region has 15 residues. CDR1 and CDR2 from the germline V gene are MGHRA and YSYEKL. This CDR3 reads CASSQFGTQGETQYF. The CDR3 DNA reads TGCGCCAGCAGCCAATTCGGTACCCAAGGAGAGACCCAGTACTTC.

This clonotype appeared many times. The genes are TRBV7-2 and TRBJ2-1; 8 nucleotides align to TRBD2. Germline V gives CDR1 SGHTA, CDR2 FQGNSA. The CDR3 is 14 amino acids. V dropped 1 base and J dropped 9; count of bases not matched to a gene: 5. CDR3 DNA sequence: TGTGCCAGCAGCTTAGTTGCGGGAGGAGCTGAGCAGTTCTTC. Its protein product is CASSLVAGGAEQFF.

The CDR3, as DNA: TGTGCCAGCAGTTACCCGGAGGGGGCAGAAGCTTTCTTT. Its protein product is CASSYPEGAEAFF. V gene TRBV6-2 or TRBV6-3 combines with J gene TRBJ1-1; 7 nucleotides align to TRBD1. Germline CDR1 and CDR2: MNHEY and SVGEGT. V dropped 2 bases and J dropped 8; count of bases not matched to a gene: 5. The CDR3 totals 13 residues.

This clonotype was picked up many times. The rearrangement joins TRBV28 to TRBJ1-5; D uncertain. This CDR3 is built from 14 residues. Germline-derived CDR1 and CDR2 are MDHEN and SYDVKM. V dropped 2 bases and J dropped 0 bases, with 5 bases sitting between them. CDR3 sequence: CASSLTFSNQPQHF. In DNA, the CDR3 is TGTGCCAGCAGTTTAACGTTTAGCAATCAGCCCCAGCATTTT.

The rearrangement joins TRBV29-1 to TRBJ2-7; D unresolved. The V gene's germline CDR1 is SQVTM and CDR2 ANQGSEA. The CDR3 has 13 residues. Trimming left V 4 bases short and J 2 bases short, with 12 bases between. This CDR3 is CSVASGFTYEQYF. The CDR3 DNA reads TGCAGCGTTGCGTCTGGGTTTACCTACGAGCAGTACTTC.

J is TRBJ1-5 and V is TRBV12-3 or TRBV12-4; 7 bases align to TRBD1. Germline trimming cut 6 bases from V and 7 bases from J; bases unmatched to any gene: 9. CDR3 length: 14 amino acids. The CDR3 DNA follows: TGTGCCAGCAGCCAGGGGAACAGGGGCCAGCCCCAGCATTTT. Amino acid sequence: CASSQGNRGQPQHF.

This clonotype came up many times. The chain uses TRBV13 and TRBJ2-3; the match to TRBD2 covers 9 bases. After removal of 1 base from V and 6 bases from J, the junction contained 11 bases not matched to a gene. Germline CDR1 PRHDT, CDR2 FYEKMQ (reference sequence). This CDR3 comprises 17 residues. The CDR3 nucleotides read TGTGCCAGCAGCTTAGCATTCGGAGCGGGAGGCCCCGATACGCAGTATTTT. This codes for CASSLAFGAGGPDTQYF.

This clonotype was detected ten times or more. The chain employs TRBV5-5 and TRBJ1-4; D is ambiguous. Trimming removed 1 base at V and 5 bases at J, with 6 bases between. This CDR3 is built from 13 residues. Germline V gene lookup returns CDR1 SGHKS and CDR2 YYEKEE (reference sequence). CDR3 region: CASSLLSNEKLFF. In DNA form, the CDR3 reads TGTGCCAGCAGCTTGCTCAGCAATGAAAAACTGTTTTTT.

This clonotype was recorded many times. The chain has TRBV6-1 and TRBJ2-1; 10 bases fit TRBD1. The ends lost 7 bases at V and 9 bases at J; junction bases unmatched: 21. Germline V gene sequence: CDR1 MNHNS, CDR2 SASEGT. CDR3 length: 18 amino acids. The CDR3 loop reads CASTQWAIDRGRLSEQFF. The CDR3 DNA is TGTGCCAGCACCCAGTGGGCGATCGACAGGGGGCGTTTGAGTGAGCAGTTCTTC.